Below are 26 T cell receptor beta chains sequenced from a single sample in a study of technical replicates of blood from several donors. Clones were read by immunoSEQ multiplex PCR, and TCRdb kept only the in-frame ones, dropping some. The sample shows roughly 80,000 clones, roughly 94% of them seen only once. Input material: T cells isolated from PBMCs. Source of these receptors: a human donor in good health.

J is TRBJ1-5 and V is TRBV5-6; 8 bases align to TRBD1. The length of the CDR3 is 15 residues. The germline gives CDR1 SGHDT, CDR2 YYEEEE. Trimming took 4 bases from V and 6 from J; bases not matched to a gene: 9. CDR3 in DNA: TGTGCCAGCAGCCCCTGGGACAGGAGTGGTCAGCCCCAGCATTTT. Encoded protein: CASSPWDRSGQPQHF. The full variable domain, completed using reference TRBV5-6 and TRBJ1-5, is DAGVTQSPTHLIKTRGQQVTLRCSPKSGHDTVSWYQQALGQGPQFIFQYYEEEERQRGNFPDRFSGHQFPNYSSELNVNALLLGDSALYLCASSPWDRSGQPQHFGDGTRLSIL.

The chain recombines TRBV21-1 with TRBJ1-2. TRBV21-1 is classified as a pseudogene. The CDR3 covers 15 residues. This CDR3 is CASSKCPGGSDGYTF. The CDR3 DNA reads TGTGCCAGCAGCAAATGCCCCGGGGGGAGCGATGGCTACACCTTC.

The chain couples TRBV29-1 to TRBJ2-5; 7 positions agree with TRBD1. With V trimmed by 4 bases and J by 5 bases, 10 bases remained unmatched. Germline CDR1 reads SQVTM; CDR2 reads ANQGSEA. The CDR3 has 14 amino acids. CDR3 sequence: CSVVAITGVETQYF. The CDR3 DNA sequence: TGCAGCGTTGTTGCAATAACAGGGGTCGAGACCCAGTACTTC. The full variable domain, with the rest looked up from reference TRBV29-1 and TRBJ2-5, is SAVISQKPSRDICQRGTSLTIQCQVDSQVTMMFWYRQQPGQSLTLIATANQGSEATYESGFVIDKFPISRPNLTFSTLTVSNMSPEDSSIYLCSVVAITGVETQYFGPGTRLLVL.

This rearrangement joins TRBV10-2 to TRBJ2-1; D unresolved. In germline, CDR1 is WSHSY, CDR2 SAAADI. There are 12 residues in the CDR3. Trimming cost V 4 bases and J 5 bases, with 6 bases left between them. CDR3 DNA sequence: TGCGCCAGCAGTGCCCAGAACAATGAGCAGTTCTTC. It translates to CASSAQNNEQFF.

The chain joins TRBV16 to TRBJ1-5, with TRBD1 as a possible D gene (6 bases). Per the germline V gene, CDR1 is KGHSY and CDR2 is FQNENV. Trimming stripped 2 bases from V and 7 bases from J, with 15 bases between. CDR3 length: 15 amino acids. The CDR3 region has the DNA TGTGCCAGCAGCCAAAGACAGGTCTTTGTACAGCCCCAGCATTTT. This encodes CASSQRQVFVQPQHF. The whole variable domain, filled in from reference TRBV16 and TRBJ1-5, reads GEEVAQTPKHLVRGEGQKAKLYCAPIKGHSYVFWYQQVLKNEFKFLISFQNENVFDETGMPKERFSAKCLPNSPCSLEIQATKLEDSAVYFCASSQRQVFVQPQHFGDGTRLSIL.

The CDR3 sequence is CASRAGSYNEQFF. The CDR3 DNA reads as TGTGCCAGCAGGGCTGGTTCCTACAATGAGCAGTTCTTC. The chain has TRBV4-2 and TRBJ2-1, with no clear D. Germline CDR1 LGHNA, CDR2 YNFKEQ. The CDR3 has 13 amino acids. V was cut by 6 bases and J by 1 base, with 7 bases left in between.

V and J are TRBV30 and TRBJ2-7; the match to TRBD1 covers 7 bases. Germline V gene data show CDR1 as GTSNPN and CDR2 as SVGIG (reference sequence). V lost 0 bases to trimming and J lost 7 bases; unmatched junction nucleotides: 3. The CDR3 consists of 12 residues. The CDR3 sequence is CAWSVTGDEQYF. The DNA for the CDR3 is TGTGCCTGGAGTGTAACAGGGGATGAGCAGTACTTC.

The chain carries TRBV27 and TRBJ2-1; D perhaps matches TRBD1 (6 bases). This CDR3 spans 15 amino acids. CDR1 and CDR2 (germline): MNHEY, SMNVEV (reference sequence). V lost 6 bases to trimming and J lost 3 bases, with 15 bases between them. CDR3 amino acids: CASSPGTLLYNEQFF. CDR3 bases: TGTGCCAGCAGCCCCGGGACACTACTCTACAATGAGCAGTTCTTC.

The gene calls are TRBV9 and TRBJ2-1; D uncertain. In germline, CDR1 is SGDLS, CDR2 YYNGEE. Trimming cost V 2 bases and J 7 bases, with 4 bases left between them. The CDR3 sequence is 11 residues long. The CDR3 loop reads CASSVLNEQFF. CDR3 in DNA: TGTGCCAGCAGCGTCTTGAATGAGCAGTTCTTC.

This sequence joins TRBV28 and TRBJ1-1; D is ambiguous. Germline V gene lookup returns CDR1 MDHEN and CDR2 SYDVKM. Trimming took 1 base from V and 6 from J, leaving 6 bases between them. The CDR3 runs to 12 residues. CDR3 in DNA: TGTGCCAGCAGTTTATCGCGCGCTGAAGCTTTCTTT. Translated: CASSLSRAEAFF.

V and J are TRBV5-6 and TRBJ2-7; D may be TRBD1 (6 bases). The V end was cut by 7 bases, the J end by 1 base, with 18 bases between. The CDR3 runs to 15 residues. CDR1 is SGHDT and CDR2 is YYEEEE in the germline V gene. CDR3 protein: CASGSYRVGSYEQYF. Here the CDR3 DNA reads TGTGCCAGCGGTTCGTACAGGGTAGGGTCCTACGAGCAGTACTTC.

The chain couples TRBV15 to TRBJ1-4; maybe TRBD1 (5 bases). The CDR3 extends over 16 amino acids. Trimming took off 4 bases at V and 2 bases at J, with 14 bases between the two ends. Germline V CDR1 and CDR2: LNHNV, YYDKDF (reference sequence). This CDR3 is CATSIPGRATNEKLFF. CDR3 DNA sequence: TGTGCCACCAGCATACCCGGCAGGGCGACTAATGAAAAACTGTTTTTT.

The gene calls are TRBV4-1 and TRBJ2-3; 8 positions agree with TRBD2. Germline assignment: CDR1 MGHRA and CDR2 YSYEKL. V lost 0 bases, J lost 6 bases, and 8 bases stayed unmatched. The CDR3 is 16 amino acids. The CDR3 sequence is CASSQEATSDPDTQYF. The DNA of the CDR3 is TGCGCCAGCAGCCAAGAAGCGACTAGCGACCCGGATACGCAGTATTTT.

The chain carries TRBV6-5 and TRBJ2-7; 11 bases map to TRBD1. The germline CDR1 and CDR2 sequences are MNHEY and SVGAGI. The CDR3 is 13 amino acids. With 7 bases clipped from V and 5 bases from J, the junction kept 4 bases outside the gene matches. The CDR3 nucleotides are TGTGCCAGCACTCGGGGACAGGGGGACGAGCAGTACTTC. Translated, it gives CASTRGQGDEQYF.

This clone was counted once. CDR3 sequence: CASSLDRGPGNTIYF. The CDR3 DNA reads TGTGCCAGCAGCTTGGACAGGGGACCTGGAAACACCATATATTTT. This chain joins TRBV5-4 and TRBJ1-3, with TRBD1 matching over 7 bases. CDR3 length: 15 amino acids. Looked up from germline, CDR1 is SGHNT and CDR2 is YYREEE (reference sequence). With V trimmed by 0 bases and J by 2 bases, 2 bases remained unmatched.

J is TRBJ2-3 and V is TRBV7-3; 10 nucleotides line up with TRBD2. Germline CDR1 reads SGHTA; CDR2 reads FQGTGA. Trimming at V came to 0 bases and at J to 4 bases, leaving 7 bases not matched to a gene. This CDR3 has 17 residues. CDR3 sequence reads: CASSLTPLAGVSDTQYF. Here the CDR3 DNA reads TGTGCCAGCAGCTTAACGCCGCTAGCGGGGGTCTCAGATACGCAGTATTTT. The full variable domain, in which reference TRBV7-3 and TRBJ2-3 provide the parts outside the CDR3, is GAGVSQTPSNKVTEKGKYVELRCDPISGHTALYWYRQSLGQGPEFLIYFQGTGAADDSGLPNDRFFAVRPEGSVSTLKIQRTERGDSAVYLCASSLTPLAGVSDTQYFGPGTRLTVL.

The CDR3 nucleotides are TGTGCCACTAGACAGGTCTCTGGAAACACCATATATTTT. Residues: CATRQVSGNTIYF. This chain connects TRBV5-4 to TRBJ1-3, with TRBD1 as a possible D gene (6 bases). V was clipped by 9 bases and J by 0 bases, with 10 bases between them. The CDR3 has 13 amino acids. CDR1 is SGHNT, CDR2 YYREEE, per germline (reference sequence).

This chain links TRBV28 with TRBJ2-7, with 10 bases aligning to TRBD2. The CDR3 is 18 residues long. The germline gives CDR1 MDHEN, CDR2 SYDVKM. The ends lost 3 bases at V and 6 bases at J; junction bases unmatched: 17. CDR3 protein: CASSFGDTSGRAMGEQYF. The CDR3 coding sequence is TGTGCCAGCAGTTTCGGGGACACAAGCGGGAGGGCCATGGGCGAGCAGTACTTC.

The CDR3: CASSLDDVGGIETQYF. The CDR3 DNA follows: TGTGCCAGCAGCTTAGATGATGTGGGGGGGATAGAGACCCAGTACTTC. This chain joins TRBV11-2 and TRBJ2-5; 7 bases line up with TRBD2. Germline V lookup: CDR1 SGHAT, CDR2 FQNNGV. V dropped 0 bases and J dropped 4; count of bases not matched to a gene: 8. This CDR3 has 16 amino acids.

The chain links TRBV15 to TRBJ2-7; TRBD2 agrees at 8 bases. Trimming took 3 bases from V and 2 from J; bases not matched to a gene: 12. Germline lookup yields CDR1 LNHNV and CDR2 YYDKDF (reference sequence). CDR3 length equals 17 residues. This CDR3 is CATSRVQSGSLTYEQYF. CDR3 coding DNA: TGTGCCACCAGCAGGGTACAGAGCGGGAGCCTTACCTACGAGCAGTACTTC.

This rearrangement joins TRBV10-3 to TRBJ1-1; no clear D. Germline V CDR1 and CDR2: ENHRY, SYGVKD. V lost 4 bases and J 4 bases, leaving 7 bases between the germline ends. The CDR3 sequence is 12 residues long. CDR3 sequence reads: CAISAPGTEAFF. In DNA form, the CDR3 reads TGTGCCATCAGTGCGCCGGGCACTGAAGCTTTCTTT.

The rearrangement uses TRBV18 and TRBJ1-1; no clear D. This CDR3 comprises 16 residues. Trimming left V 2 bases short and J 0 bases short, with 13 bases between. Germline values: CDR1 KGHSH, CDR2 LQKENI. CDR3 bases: TGTGCCAGCTCACCAAGGCGGGCGTGGGTGAACACTGAAGCTTTCTTT. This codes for CASSPRRAWVNTEAFF.

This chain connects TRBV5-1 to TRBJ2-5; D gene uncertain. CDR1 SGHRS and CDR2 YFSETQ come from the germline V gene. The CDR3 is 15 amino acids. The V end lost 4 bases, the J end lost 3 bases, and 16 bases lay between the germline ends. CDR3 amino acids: CASSSFADSKETQYF. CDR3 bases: TGCGCCAGCAGCAGTTTCGCGGATTCAAAAGAGACCCAGTACTTC.

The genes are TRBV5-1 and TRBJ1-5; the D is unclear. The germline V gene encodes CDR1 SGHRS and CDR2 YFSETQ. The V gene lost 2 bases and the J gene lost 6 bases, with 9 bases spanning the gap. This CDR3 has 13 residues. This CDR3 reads CASSLSGTQPQHF. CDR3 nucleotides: TGCGCCAGCAGCTTAAGCGGTACTCAGCCCCAGCATTTT.

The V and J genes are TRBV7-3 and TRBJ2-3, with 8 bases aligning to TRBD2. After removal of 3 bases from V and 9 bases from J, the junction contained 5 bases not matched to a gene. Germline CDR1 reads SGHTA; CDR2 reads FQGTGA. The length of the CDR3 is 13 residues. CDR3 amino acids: CASSLEVAGTQYF. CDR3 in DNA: TGTGCCAGCAGCTTGGAGGTAGCGGGGACGCAGTATTTT.

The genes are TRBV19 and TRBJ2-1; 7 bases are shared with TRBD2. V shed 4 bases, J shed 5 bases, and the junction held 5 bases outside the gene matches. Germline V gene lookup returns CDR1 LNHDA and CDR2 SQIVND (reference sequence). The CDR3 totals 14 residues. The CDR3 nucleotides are TGTGCCAGTAGTAGGGGAGGGAACCACAATGAGCAGTTCTTC. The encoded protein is CASSRGGNHNEQFF.